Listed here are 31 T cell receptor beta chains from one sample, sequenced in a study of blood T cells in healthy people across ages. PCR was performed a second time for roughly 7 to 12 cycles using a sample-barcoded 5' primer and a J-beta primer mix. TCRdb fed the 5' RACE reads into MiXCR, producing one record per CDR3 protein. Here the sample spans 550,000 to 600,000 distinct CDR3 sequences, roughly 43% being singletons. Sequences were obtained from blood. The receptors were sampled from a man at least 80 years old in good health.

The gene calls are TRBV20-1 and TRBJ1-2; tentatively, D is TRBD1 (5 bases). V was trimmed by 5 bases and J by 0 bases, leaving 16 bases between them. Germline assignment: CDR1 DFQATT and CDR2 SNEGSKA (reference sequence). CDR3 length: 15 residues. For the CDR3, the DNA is TGCAGTGCTTTGCTCCCGGGGGATACTAACTATGGCTACACCTTC. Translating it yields CSALLPGDTNYGYTF.

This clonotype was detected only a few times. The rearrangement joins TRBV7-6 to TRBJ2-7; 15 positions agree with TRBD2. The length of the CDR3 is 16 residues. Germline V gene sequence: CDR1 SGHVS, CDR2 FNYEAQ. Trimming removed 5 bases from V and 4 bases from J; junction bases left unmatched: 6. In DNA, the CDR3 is TGTGCCAGCAGCCAAGGACTAGCGGGAGGGCCGTACGAGCAGTACTTC. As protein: CASSQGLAGGPYEQYF. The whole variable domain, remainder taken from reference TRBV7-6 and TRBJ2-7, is GAGVSQSPRYKVTKRGQDVALRCDPISGHVSLYWYRQALGQGPEFLTYFNYEAQQDKSGLPNDRFSAERPEGSISTLTIQRTEQRDSAMYRCASSQGLAGGPYEQYFGPGTRLTVT.

In DNA form, the CDR3 reads TGTGCCATCAGTGAGTCGACAGGGGCTCAAGAGACCCAGTACTTC. Its protein is CAISESTGAQETQYF. The chain joins TRBV10-3 to TRBJ2-5, with TRBD1 identical over 8 bases. Germline CDR1 and CDR2: ENHRY and SYGVKD. The CDR3 contains 15 residues. V shed 0 bases, J shed 2 bases, and the junction held 2 bases outside the gene matches.

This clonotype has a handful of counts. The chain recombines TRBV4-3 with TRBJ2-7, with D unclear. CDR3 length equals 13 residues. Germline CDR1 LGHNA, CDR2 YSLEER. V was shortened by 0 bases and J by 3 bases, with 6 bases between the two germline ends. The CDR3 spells CASSQDLSYEQYF. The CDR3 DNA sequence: TGCGCCAGCAGCCAAGATCTCAGCTACGAGCAGTACTTC.

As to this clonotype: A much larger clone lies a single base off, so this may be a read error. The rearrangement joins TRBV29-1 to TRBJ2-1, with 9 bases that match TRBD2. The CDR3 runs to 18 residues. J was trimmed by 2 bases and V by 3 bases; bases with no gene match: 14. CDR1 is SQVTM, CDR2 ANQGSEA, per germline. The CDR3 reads CSVDSRAGGRNPYNEQFF. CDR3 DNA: TGCAGCGTTGATTCCAGAGCGGGAGGCCGCAACCCCTACAATGAGCAGTTCTTC.

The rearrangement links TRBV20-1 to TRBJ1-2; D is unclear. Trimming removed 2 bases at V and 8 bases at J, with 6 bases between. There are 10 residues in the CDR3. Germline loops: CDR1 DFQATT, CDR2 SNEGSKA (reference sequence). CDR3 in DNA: TGCAGTGCTAGACCCGTCGGCTACACCTTC. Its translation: CSARPVGYTF.

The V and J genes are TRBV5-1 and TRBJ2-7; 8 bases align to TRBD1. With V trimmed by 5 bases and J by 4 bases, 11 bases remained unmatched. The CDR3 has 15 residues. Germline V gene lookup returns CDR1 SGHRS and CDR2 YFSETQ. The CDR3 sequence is CASRPTGGGEYEQYF. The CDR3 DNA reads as TGCGCCAGCAGGCCCACAGGGGGTGGTGAGTACGAGCAGTACTTC.

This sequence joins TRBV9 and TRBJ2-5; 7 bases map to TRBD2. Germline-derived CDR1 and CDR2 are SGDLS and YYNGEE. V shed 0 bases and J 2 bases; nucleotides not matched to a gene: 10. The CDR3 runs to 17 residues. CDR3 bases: TGTGCCAGCAGCGTAGGGTGGAGCGGGGCCCGACAAGAGACCCAGTACTTC. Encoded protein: CASSVGWSGARQETQYF.

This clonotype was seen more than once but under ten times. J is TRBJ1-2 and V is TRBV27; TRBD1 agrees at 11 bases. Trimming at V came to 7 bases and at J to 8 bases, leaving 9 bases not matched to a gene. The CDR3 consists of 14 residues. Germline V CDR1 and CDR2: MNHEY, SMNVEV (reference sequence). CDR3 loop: CASTRTGGAGGYTF. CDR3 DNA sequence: TGTGCCAGCACGCGGACAGGGGGCGCGGGAGGCTACACCTTC.

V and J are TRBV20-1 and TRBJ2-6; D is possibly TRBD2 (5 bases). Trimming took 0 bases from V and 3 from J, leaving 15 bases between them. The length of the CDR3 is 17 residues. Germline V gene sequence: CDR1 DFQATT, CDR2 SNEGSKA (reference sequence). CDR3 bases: TGCAGTGCTAGAGATCCGTGGACTCCGAATGGGGCCAACGTCCTGACTTTC. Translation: CSARDPWTPNGANVLTF.

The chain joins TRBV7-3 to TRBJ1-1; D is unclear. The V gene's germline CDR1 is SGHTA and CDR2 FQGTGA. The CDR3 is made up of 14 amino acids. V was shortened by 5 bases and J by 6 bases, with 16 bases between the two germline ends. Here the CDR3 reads CASSPQAVIAEAFF. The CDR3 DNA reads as TGTGCCAGCAGCCCCCAGGCGGTGATCGCTGAAGCTTTCTTT.

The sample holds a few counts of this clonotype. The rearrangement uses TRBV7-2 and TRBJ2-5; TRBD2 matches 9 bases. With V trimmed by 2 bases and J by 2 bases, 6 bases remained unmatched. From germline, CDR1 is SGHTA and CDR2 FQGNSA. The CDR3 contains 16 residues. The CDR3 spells CASSLWFLAGQETQYF. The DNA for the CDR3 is TGTGCCAGCAGCTTATGGTTTCTAGCGGGACAAGAGACCCAGTACTTC.

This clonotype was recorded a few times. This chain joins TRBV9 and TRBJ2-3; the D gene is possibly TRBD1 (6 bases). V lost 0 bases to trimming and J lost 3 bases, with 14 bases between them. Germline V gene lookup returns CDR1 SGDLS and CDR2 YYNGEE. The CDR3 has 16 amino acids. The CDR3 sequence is CASSVDSVRGTDTQYF. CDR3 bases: TGTGCCAGCAGCGTAGACTCTGTCAGGGGAACAGATACGCAGTATTTT.

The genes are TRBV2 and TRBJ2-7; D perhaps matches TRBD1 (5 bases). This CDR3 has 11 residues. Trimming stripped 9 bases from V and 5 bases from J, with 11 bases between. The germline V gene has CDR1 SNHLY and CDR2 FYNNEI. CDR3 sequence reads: CASGKGHEQYF. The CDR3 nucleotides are TGTGCCAGTGGCAAGGGGCACGAGCAGTACTTC.

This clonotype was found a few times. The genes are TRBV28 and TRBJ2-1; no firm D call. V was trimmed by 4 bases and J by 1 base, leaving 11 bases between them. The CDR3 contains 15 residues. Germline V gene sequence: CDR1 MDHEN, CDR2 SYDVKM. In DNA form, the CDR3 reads TGTGCCAGCAGTTCCCTTGGCTTATCCTACAATGAGCAGTTCTTC. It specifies CASSSLGLSYNEQFF.

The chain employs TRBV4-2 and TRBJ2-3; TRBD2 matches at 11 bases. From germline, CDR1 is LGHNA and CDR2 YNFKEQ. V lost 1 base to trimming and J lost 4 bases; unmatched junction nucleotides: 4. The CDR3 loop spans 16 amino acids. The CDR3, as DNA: TGTGCCAGCAGCCAAGTACTAGCGGGAGTCTCAGATACGCAGTATTTT. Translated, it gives CASSQVLAGVSDTQYF.

CDR3 nucleotides: TGCGCCAGCAGCCCGGGACAGGGGGCGGTGGGTGAGCAGTTCTTC. Translating it yields CASSPGQGAVGEQFF. V and J are TRBV4-1 and TRBJ2-1; 12 positions agree with TRBD1. This CDR3 spans 15 amino acids. After removal of 4 bases from V and 9 bases from J, the junction contained 7 bases not matched to a gene. CDR1 MGHRA and CDR2 YSYEKL come from the germline V gene.

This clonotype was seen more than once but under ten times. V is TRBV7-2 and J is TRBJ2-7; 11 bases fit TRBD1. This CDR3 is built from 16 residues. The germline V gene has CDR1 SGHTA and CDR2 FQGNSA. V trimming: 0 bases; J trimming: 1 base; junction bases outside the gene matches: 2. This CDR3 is CASSLAGQGGSYEQYF. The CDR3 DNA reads TGTGCCAGCAGCTTAGCGGGACAGGGGGGGTCCTACGAGCAGTACTTC.

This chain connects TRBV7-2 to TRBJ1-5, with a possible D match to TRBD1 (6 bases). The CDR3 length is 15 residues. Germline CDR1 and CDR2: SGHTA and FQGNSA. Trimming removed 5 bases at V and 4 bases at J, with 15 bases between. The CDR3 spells CASSRETGQNQPQHF. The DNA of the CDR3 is TGTGCCAGCAGCCGAGAGACAGGTCAGAATCAGCCCCAGCATTTT.

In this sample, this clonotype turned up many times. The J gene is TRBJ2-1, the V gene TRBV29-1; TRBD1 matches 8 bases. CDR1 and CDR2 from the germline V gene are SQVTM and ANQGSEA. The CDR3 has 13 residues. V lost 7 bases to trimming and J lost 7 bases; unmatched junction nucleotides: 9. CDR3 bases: TGCAGCGCTAACCGTCAGGGGGCGAATGAGCAGTTCTTC. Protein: CSANRQGANEQFF.

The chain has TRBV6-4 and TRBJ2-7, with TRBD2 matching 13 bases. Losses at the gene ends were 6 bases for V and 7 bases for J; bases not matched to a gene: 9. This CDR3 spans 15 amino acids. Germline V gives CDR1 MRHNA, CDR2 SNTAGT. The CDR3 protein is CASSTLAGGYNEQYF. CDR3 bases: TGTGCCAGCAGCACACTAGCGGGAGGGTACAATGAGCAGTACTTC.

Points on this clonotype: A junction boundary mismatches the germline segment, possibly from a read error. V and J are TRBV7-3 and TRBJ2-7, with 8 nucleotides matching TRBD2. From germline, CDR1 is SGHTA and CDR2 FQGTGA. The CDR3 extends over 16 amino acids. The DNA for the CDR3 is TGTGCCAGTAGCTCCCGGACTAGCCAGGGCCCCTACGAGCAGTACTTC. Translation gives CASSSRTSQGPYEQYF.

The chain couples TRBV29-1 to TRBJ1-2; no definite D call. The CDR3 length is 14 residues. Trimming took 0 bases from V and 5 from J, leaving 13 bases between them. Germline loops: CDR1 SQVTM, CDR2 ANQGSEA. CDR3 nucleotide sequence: TGCAGCGTTGAAGATGTTAGGGTAGGGTATGGCTACACCTTC. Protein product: CSVEDVRVGYGYTF.

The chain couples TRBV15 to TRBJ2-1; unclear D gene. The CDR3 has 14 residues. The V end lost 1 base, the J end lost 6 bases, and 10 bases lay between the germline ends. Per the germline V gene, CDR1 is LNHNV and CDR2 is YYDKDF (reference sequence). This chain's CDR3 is CATSRGGSPNEQFF. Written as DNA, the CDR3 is TGTGCCACCAGCAGAGGGGGTAGCCCCAATGAGCAGTTCTTC.

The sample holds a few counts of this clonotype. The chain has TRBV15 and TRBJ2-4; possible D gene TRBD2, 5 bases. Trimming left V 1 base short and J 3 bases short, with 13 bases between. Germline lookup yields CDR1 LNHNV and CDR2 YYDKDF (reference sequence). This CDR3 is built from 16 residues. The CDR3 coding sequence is TGTGCCACCAGCAGAGGAACCAGCGGAGGCAAAAACATTCAGTACTTC. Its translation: CATSRGTSGGKNIQYF.

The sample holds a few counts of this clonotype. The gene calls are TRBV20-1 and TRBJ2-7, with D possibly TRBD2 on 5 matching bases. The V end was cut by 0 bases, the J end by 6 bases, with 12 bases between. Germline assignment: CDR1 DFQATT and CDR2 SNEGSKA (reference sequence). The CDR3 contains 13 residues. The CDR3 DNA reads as TGCAGTGCTAGAGATAGGCTAGCCGGCGAGCAGTACTTC. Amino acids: CSARDRLAGEQYF.

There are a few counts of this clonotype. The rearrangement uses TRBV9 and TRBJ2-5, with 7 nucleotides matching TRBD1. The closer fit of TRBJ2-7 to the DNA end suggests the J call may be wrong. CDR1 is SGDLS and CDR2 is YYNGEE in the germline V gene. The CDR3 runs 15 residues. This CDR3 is CASSVGVRGLNEQYF. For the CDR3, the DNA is TGTGCCAGCAGCGTAGGCGTGAGGGGGCTCAACGAGCAGTACTTC.

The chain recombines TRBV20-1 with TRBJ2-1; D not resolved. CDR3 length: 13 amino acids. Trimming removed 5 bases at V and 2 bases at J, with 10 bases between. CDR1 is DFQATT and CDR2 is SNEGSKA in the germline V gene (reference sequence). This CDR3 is CSALRGTYNEQFF. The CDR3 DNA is TGCAGTGCTCTGCGAGGAACCTACAATGAGCAGTTCTTC.

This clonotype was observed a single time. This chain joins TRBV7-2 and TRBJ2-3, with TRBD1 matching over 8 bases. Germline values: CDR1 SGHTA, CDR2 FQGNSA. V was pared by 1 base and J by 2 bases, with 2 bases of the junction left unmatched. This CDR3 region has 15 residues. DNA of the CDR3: TGTGCCAGCAGCTTAGTGCAGGGGGCCACAGATACGCAGTATTTT. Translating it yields CASSLVQGATDTQYF.

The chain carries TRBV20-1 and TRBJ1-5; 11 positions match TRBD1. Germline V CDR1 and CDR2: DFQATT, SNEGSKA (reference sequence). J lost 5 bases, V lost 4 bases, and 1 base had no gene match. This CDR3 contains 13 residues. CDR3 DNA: TGCAGTGCTAAGGGACAGGGGGATCAGCCCCAGCATTTT. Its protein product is CSAKGQGDQPQHF.

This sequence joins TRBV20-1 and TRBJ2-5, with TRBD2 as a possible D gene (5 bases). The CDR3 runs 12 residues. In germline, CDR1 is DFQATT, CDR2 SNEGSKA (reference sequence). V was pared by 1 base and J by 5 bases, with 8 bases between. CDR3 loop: CSARGGLETQYF. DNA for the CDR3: TGCAGTGCTAGAGGAGGGCTGGAGACCCAGTACTTC.